The 8 T cell receptor beta chains below were found in one sample sequenced in a study of blood T cell repertoires in COVID-19. Method: immunoSEQ multiplex PCR; TCRdb's copy keeps in-frame clones and lacks some. This table holds about 230,000 clones, under 90% found once. The sample taken for sequencing was peripheral blood. These TCRs come from a man aged 45-65 years with COVID-19, enrolled during active disease.

The chain joins TRBV3-1 (or the pseudogene TRBV3-2) to TRBJ2-2, with D tentatively TRBD1 (6 bases). Trimming pared 4 bases from V and 6 bases from J, leaving 9 bases between. Germline V gene lookup returns CDR1 LGHDT and CDR2 YNNKEL (reference sequence). The CDR3 extends over 13 amino acids. The CDR3 DNA is TGTGCCAGCAGCCCTACAGGGCCCGGGGAGCTGTTTTTT. This translates into CASSPTGPGELFF.

This clone was picked up one time. This chain joins TRBV7-9 and TRBJ2-4, with D hard to call. The CDR3 contains 15 residues. Trimming left V 5 bases short and J 0 bases short, with 11 bases between. Germline CDR1 is SEHNR and CDR2 is FQNEAQ (reference sequence). CDR3 in DNA: TGTGCCAGCAGCCCCCTGGGCATAGCCAAAAACATTCAGTACTTC. Translated: CASSPLGIAKNIQYF. The full variable domain, in which reference TRBV7-9 and TRBJ2-4 provide the parts outside the CDR3, is DTGVSQNPRHKITKRGQNVTFRCDPISEHNRLYWYRQTLGQGPEFLTYFQNEAQLEKSRLLSDRFSAERPKGSFSTLEIQRTEQGDSAMYLCASSPLGIAKNIQYFGAGTRLSVL.

V is TRBV4-3 and J is TRBJ1-6; maybe TRBD1 (5 bases). The V end lost 3 bases, the J end lost 8 bases, and 14 bases lay between the germline ends. CDR1 and CDR2 (germline): LGHNA, YSLEER. This CDR3 contains 15 residues. The CDR3 region is CASSQVRVRDSPLHF. Written as DNA, the CDR3 is TGCGCCAGCAGCCAGGTCAGGGTAAGGGATTCACCCCTCCACTTT.

The CDR3, as DNA: TGTGCCAGCAGCCCGACAGGGGCGAACACTGAAGCTTTCTTT. Translation: CASSPTGANTEAFF. The chain combines TRBV3-1 (or the pseudogene TRBV3-2) with TRBJ1-1; 8 bases line up with TRBD1. The CDR3 spans 14 residues. Trimming cost V 4 bases and J 1 base; bases outside gene matches: 2. The germline CDR1 and CDR2 sequences are LGHDT and YNNKEL (reference sequence).

This CDR3 reads CASSYQGQNTEAFF. The CDR3 DNA sequence: TGTGCCAGCAGTTATCAGGGGCAGAACACTGAAGCTTTCTTT. The chain has TRBV6-6 and TRBJ1-1; D is possibly TRBD1 (6 bases). Deletions cut 3 bases from V and 1 base from J, with 9 bases between. In germline, CDR1 is MNHNY, CDR2 SVGAGI (reference sequence). This CDR3 is built from 14 residues.

Details on this clone: A read error may produce the germline difference seen at one junction end. The rearrangement links TRBV19 to TRBJ1-6; tentative D call: TRBD1 (5 bases). Germline V gives CDR1 LNHDA, CDR2 SQIVND (reference sequence). The CDR3 spans 11 residues. The CDR3 coding sequence is TGTGCCAGCTCTAGGGGCTCGAGATCCTTCTTT. It translates to CASSRGSRSFF. The full variable domain, its missing parts supplied by reference TRBV19 and TRBJ1-6, is DGGITQSPKYLFRKEGQNVTLSCEQNLNHDAMYWYRQDPGQGLRLIYYSQIVNDFQKGDIAEGYSVSREKKESFPLTVTSAQKNPTAFYLCASSRGSRSFFGNGTRLTVT.

This chain connects TRBV27 to TRBJ1-2; the D gene is possibly TRBD1 (6 bases). Trimming removed 2 bases at V and 5 bases at J, with 12 bases between. This CDR3 has 14 amino acids. CDR1 and CDR2 from the germline V gene are MNHEY and SMNVEV (reference sequence). CDR3 sequence: CASSLGPRGYGYTF. The CDR3 DNA sequence: TGTGCCAGCAGTTTAGGTCCCAGGGGTTATGGCTACACCTTC.

J is TRBJ1-1 and V is TRBV29-1; tentatively, D is TRBD1 (6 bases). There are 12 residues in the CDR3. Trimming cost V 6 bases and J 6 bases, with 14 bases left between them. The germline CDR1 and CDR2 sequences are SQVTM and ANQGSEA. The CDR3 sequence is CSVNRVVAEAFF. CDR3 nucleotides: TGCAGCGTAAACAGGGTGGTCGCTGAAGCTTTCTTT.